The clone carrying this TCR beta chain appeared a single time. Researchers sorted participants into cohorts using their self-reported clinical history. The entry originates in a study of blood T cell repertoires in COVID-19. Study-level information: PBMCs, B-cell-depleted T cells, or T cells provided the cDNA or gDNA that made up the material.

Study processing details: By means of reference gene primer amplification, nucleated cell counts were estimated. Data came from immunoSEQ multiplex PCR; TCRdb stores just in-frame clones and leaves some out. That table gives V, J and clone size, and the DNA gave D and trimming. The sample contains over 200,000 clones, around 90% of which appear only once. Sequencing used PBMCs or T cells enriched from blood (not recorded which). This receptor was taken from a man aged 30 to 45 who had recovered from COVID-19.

The CDR3 region is CASSGQGAYEQYF. The DNA of the CDR3 is TGTGCCAGCAGTGGGCAGGGGGCCTACGAGCAGTACTTC. The chain carries TRBV2 and TRBJ2-7; 7 positions agree with TRBD1. V shed 4 bases, J shed 2 bases, and the junction held 2 bases outside the gene matches. CDR1 and CDR2 from the germline V gene are SNHLY and FYNNEI. The CDR3 has 13 residues.